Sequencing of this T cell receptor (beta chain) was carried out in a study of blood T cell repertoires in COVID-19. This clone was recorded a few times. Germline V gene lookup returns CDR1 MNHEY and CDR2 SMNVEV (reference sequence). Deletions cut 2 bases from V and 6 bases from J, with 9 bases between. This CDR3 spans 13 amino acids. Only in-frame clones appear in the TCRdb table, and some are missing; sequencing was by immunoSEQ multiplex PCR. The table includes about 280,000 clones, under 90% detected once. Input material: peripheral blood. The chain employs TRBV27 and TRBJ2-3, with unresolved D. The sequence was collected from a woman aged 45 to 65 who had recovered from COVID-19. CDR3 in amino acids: CASSLRVRDTQYF. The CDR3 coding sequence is TGTGCCAGCAGTTTAAGAGTACGTGATACGCAGTATTTT.